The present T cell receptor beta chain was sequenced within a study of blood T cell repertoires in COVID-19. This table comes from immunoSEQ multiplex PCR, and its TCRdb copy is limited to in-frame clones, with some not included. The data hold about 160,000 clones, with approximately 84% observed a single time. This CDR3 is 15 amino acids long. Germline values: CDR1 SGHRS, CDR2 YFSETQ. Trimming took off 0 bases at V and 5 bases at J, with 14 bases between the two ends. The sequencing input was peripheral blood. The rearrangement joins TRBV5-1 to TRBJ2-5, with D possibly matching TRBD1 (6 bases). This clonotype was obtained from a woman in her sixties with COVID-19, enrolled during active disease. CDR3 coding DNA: TGCGCCAGCAGCTTGGTCGCAGGGGTTGGTGAGACCCAGTACTTC. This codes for CASSLVAGVGETQYF.